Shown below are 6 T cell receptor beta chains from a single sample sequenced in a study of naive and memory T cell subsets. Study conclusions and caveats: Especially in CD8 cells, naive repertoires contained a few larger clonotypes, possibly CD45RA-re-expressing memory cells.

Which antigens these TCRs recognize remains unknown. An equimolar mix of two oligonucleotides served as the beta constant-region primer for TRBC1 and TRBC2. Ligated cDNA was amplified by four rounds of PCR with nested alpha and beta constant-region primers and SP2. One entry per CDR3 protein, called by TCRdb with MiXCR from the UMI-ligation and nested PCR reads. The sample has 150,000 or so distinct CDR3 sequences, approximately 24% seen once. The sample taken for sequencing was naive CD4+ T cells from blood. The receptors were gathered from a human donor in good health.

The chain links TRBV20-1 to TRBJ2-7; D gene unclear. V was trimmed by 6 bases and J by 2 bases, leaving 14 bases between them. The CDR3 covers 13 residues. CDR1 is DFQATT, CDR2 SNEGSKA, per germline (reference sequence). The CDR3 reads CSAIDGRTYEQYF. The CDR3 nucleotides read TGCAGTGCCATCGACGGACGGACCTACGAGCAGTACTTC.

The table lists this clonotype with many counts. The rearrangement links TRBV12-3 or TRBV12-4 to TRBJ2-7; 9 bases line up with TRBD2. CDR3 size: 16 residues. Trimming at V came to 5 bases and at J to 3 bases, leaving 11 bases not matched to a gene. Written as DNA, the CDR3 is TGTGCCAGCAGTCGAGTCATAGCGGGAGATGTCTACGAGCAGTACTTC. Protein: CASSRVIAGDVYEQYF.

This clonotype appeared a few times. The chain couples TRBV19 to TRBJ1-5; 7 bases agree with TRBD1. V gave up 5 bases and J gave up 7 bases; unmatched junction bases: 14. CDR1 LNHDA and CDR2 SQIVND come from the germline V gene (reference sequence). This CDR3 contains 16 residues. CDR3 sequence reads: CASSAATDRAGQPQHF. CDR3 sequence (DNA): TGTGCCAGTAGTGCCGCGACCGACAGGGCAGGACAGCCCCAGCATTTT.

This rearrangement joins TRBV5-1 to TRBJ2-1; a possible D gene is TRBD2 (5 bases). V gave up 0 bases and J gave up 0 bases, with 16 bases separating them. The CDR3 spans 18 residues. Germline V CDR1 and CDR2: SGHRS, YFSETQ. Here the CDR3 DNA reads TGCGCCAGCAGCTTGGCCCTGCGGGTCATCAGCTCCTACAATGAGCAGTTCTTC. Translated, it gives CASSLALRVISSYNEQFF.

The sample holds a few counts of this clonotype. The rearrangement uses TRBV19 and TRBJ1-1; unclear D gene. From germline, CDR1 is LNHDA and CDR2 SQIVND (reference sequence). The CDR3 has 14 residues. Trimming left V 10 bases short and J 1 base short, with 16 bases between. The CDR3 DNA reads TGTGCCACTAAGAGTGGTCACTCGAACACTGAAGCTTTCTTT. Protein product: CATKSGHSNTEAFF. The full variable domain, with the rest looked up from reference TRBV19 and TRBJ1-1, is DGGITQSPKYLFRKEGQNVTLSCEQNLNHDAMYWYRQDPGQGLRLIYYSQIVNDFQKGDIAEGYSVSREKKESFPLTVTSAQKNPTAFYLCATKSGHSNTEAFFGQGTRLTVV.

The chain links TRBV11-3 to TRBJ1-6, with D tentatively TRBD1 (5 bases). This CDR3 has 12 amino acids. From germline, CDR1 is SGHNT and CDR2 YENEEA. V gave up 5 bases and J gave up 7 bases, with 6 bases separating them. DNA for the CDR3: TGTGCCAGCAGCCGGGGGAATTCACCCCTCCACTTT. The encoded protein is CASSRGNSPLHF.